One sample yielded the 31 T cell receptor beta chains listed below, sequenced in a study of preoperative IRX-2 immunotherapy in early breast cancer (dated by TCRdb to between 2017 and 2020). Receptor amplification or capture employed the immunoSEQ multiplex PCR assay. This immuneACCESS table, as held by TCRdb, lists in-frame sequences with V and J called but not all clones. Of the missing ones, under half trace to an unresolved V gene in checked studies; the others have no known cause. In all, the sample holds about 32,000 clones, and around 83% of those were seen once. In total, the top ten clones hold 2% to 3% of the sample. The sample's treatment or condition label is to be understood as: preoperative locoregional IRX-2 cytokine immunotherapy. The sequenced sample was lymph node tissue, obtained from a patient treated with IRX-2 immunotherapy. The receptors originated from a human donor with breast cancer.

The gene calls are TRBV19 and TRBJ1-1; perhaps TRBD1 as D (5 bases). This CDR3 region has 18 residues. Per the germline V gene, CDR1 is LNHDA and CDR2 is SQIVND (reference sequence). V dropped 6 bases and J dropped 5 bases, with 28 bases sitting between them. The CDR3: CASSPGRVGTRWDTEAFF. CDR3 DNA sequence: TGTGCCAGTAGCCCCGGACGGGTCGGGACCCGATGGGATACTGAAGCTTTCTTT.

The rearrangement links TRBV15 to TRBJ2-3, with D tentatively TRBD1 or TRBD2 (5 bases each). Per germline, CDR1 LNHNV and CDR2 YYDKDF (reference sequence). This CDR3 has 16 residues. Trimming stripped 7 bases from V and 3 bases from J, with 20 bases between. The CDR3 is CATIDRGPGSTDTQYF. The CDR3 coding sequence is TGTGCCACCATCGATCGCGGGCCAGGGTCGACAGATACGCAGTATTTT.

The CDR3 reads CAWTGLAKNIQYF. The CDR3, as DNA: TGTGCCTGGACAGGCTTAGCCAAAAACATTCAGTACTTC. The J gene is TRBJ2-4, the V gene TRBV30; D is ambiguous. V was shortened by 4 bases and J by 0 bases, with 7 bases between the two germline ends. The V gene's germline CDR1 is GTSNPN and CDR2 SVGIG (reference sequence). This CDR3 is built from 13 residues.

This clone was seen once. V is TRBV14 and J is TRBJ1-5, with no clear D. With 2 bases removed from V and 4 bases from J, the gap between germline ends came to 6 bases. There are 13 residues in the CDR3. Looked up from germline, CDR1 is SGHDN and CDR2 is FVKESK. The CDR3 DNA is TGTGCCAGCAGCCAATCTGGGAATCAGCCCCAGCATTTT. It yields the protein CASSQSGNQPQHF.

Here the CDR3 DNA reads TGTGCCAGCAGCTTAAACAGGGTTGGAAACACCATATATTTT. Protein: CASSLNRVGNTIYF. The J gene is TRBJ1-3, the V gene TRBV11-3, with D possibly TRBD1 on 6 matching bases. This CDR3 contains 14 residues. Trimming took off 2 bases at V and 3 bases at J, with 8 bases between the two ends. CDR1 SGHNT and CDR2 YENEEA come from the germline V gene.

This sequence joins TRBV6-8 and TRBJ2-5; TRBD1 might be the D (6 bases). The germline CDR1 and CDR2 sequences are MNHGY and SAAAGT. Trimming cost V 3 bases and J 4 bases, with 12 bases left between them. There are 14 residues in the CDR3. This chain's CDR3 is CASSYLVQGETQYF. The DNA of the CDR3 is TGTGCCAGCAGTTATTTAGTACAGGGAGAGACCCAGTACTTC.

The chain recombines TRBV23-1 with TRBJ2-7; TRBD1 aligns across 10 bases. TRBV23-1 is an open reading frame, and its role is uncertain. J was trimmed by 2 bases and V by 6 bases; bases with no gene match: 10. The CDR3 loop spans 16 amino acids. CDR3 sequence reads: CASRPTPTGGPYEQYF. DNA of the CDR3: TGCGCCAGCAGACCTACCCCGACAGGGGGCCCCTACGAGCAGTACTTC.

The chain employs TRBV28 and TRBJ2-7; weak D call: TRBD2 (5 bases). CDR1 is MDHEN, CDR2 SYDVKM, per germline. The CDR3 runs 13 residues. V lost 3 bases and J lost 4, with 10 bases in between. This CDR3 is CASSFFGSYEQYF. In nucleotides, the CDR3 is TGTGCCAGCAGTTTTTTTGGGAGTTACGAGCAGTACTTC.

This clone has just one count. This rearrangement joins TRBV23-1 to TRBJ1-4; TRBD1 might be the D (5 bases). TRBV23-1 is identified as an open reading frame with a role that is uncertain. V was cut by 0 bases and J by 10 bases, with 15 bases left in between. This CDR3 has 15 residues. Here the CDR3 reads CASSQSGTLSGKLFF. The CDR3 nucleotides read TGCGCCAGCAGTCAATCAGGGACTTTATCCGGAAAACTGTTTTTT.

The J gene is TRBJ1-4, the V gene TRBV18; 8 bases match TRBD1. Germline CDR1 is KGHSH and CDR2 is LQKENI. V lost 3 bases to trimming and J lost 4 bases; unmatched junction nucleotides: 4. This CDR3 spans 15 amino acids. The CDR3 is CASSPTGGINEKLFF. The CDR3 bases are TGTGCCAGCTCACCCACAGGGGGAATTAATGAAAAACTGTTTTTT.

J is TRBJ2-7 and V is TRBV6-8; 15 bases fit TRBD2. Germline V gene lookup returns CDR1 MNHGY and CDR2 SAAAGT. The CDR3 length is 18 residues. With 0 bases clipped from V and 3 bases from J, the junction kept 6 bases outside the gene matches. The CDR3: CASSYSRPGLAGGYEQYF. In DNA form, the CDR3 reads TGTGCCAGCAGTTACTCCCGACCGGGACTAGCGGGAGGCTACGAGCAGTACTTC.

V is TRBV19 and J is TRBJ2-5, with 12 bases identical to TRBD2. Germline CDR1 reads LNHDA; CDR2 reads SQIVND (reference sequence). The J segment lost 5 bases and the V segment lost 3 bases, leaving 13 bases of the junction unmatched. The CDR3 sequence is 18 residues long. This CDR3 is CASSIATSGSLLGETQYF. The DNA of the CDR3 is TGTGCCAGTAGTATCGCGACTAGCGGGAGCCTTCTTGGGGAGACCCAGTACTTC.

The chain uses TRBV12-1 and TRBJ2-5; TRBD1, the table's D call, was not compared with the DNA. TRBV12-1 is a pseudogene segment. This CDR3 is built from 15 residues. The CDR3 nucleotides are TGTGCCAGCAGCTTTGCGTCGATGGCCCCAGAGACCCAGTACTTC. Translating gives CASSFASMAPETQYF.

The rearrangement links TRBV6-8 to TRBJ1-6; D is unclear. Trimming took 5 bases from V and 6 from J, leaving 5 bases between them. Germline V gene data show CDR1 as MNHGY and CDR2 as SAAAGT. The CDR3 is 12 residues long. The DNA of the CDR3 is TGTGCCAGCAGTCTTTCTAATTCACCCCTCCACTTT. Translating it yields CASSLSNSPLHF.

This clone was counted only a few times. The chain combines TRBV30 with TRBJ1-2, with 7 bases aligning to TRBD1. With 3 bases clipped from V and 3 bases from J, the junction kept 10 bases outside the gene matches. The V gene's germline CDR1 is GTSNPN and CDR2 SVGIG (reference sequence). The CDR3 is 15 amino acids. CDR3 amino acids: CAWSLQGRRDYGYTF. Written as DNA, the CDR3 is TGTGCCTGGAGCCTACAGGGGCGACGAGACTATGGCTACACCTTC.

This rearrangement joins TRBV5-1 to TRBJ2-2; D possibly corresponds to TRBD2 (6 bases). The length of the CDR3 is 16 residues. V lost 5 bases and J 4 bases, leaving 18 bases between the germline ends. Germline V lookup: CDR1 SGHRS, CDR2 YFSETQ. The CDR3 protein is CASSPSGGSITGELFF. CDR3 sequence (DNA): TGCGCCAGCAGTCCGAGTGGGGGGTCGATCACCGGGGAGCTGTTTTTT.

The chain is built from TRBV5-1 and TRBJ2-4; D is perhaps TRBD2 (5 bases). CDR3 length equals 15 residues. V was pared by 0 bases and J by 9 bases, with 16 bases between. CDR1 is SGHRS, CDR2 YFSETQ, per germline. The chain's CDR3 is CASSLDGSPGGIQYF. CDR3 DNA sequence: TGCGCCAGCAGCTTGGATGGCTCCCCCGGAGGCATTCAGTACTTC.

The chain is built from TRBV6-8 and TRBJ1-5; D is possibly TRBD1 (6 bases). This CDR3 contains 17 residues. V lost 6 bases and J 1 base, leaving 19 bases between the germline ends. Germline values: CDR1 MNHGY, CDR2 SAAAGT. DNA of the CDR3: TGTGCCAGCAGCCCTTCGAACACAGGGTTGAGCAATCAGCCCCAGCATTTT. Protein product: CASSPSNTGLSNQPQHF.

This chain connects TRBV9 to TRBJ2-5; TRBD1 agrees at 7 bases. This CDR3 is 14 amino acids long. In germline, CDR1 is SGDLS, CDR2 YYNGEE. With 0 bases clipped from V and 3 bases from J, the junction kept 2 bases outside the gene matches. CDR3 sequence (DNA): TGTGCCAGCAGCGTAGACAGGGGCGAAGAGACCCAGTACTTC. This gives the protein CASSVDRGEETQYF.

The chain combines TRBV11-1 with TRBJ1-6, with a possible D match to TRBD1 (5 bases). Deletions cut 3 bases from V and 17 bases from J, with 20 bases between. This CDR3 contains 14 residues. The germline V gene encodes CDR1 SGHAT and CDR2 FQDESV (reference sequence). CDR3 in amino acids: CASSLAQDISLFHF. The CDR3 DNA reads as TGTGCCAGCAGCTTGGCCCAGGACATCTCGCTTTTCCACTTT.

V is TRBV28 and J is TRBJ2-3; 7 bases fit TRBD1. V dropped 5 bases and J dropped 6; count of bases not matched to a gene: 17. In germline, CDR1 is MDHEN, CDR2 SYDVKM. The CDR3 loop spans 17 amino acids. DNA of the CDR3: TGTGCCAGCAGTACCCTCGGACAGGAGACGAACCTGGATACGCAGTATTTT. This translates into CASSTLGQETNLDTQYF.

Only one count was recorded for this clone. Mismatch with germline at one junction end may stem from a read error. V usage is TRBV6-8 and J usage is TRBJ2-5; perhaps TRBD2 as D (6 bases). The germline V gene encodes CDR1 MNHGY and CDR2 SAAAGT. The CDR3 is 13 residues long. CDR3 amino acids: CAISVGGSETQYF. The CDR3 nucleotides are TGTGCCATCAGTGTTGGAGGGAGCGAGACCCAGTACTTC.

Regarding this clone: The junction differs from germline at one of its ends, possibly a read error. The chain uses TRBV27 and TRBJ2-1; 9 nucleotides line up with TRBD2. There are 17 residues in the CDR3. Germline-derived CDR1 and CDR2 are MNHEY and SMNVEV (reference sequence). CDR3 sequence (DNA): TGTGCCACCAGTGATCTTGCGGGAGGGCCTACCGGGAATGAGCAGTTCTTC. Its translation is CATSDLAGGPTGNEQFF.

This clone was counted a single time. This chain links TRBV27 with TRBJ1-5, with D perhaps TRBD1 (5 bases). The germline V gene has CDR1 MNHEY and CDR2 SMNVEV (reference sequence). V dropped 0 bases and J dropped 7 bases, with 13 bases sitting between them. The CDR3 loop spans 15 amino acids. CDR3 nucleotide sequence: TGTGCCAGCAGTTTATCGACGGGGCTGGGACAGCCCCAGCATTTT. Its translation is CASSLSTGLGQPQHF.

This clone came up once. An unread or ambiguous base exists; X represents the residue it encodes. V and J are TRBV9 and TRBJ2-7; the D gene is possibly TRBD2 (6 bases). The CDR3 is 15 residues long. The ends were cut back, 5 bases at V and 2 bases at J, with 17 bases in the middle. Germline CDR1 SGDLS, CDR2 YYNGEE. CDR3 amino acids: CASSESSGXPYEQYF. The CDR3, as DNA: TGTGCCAGCAGTGAAAGCAGCGGGRGACCCTACGAGCAGTACTTC.

V and J are TRBV29-1 and TRBJ2-7; D uncertain. Germline lookup yields CDR1 SQVTM and CDR2 ANQGSEA. This CDR3 has 12 amino acids. V lost 5 bases and J lost 0, with 8 bases in between. CDR3 region: CSVRQSSYEQYF. The CDR3 DNA follows: TGCAGCGTTCGGCAGAGCTCCTACGAGCAGTACTTC.

The rearrangement links TRBV7-7 to TRBJ1-4, with a tentative D call TRBD1 (6 bases). CDR1 and CDR2 from the germline V gene are SSHAT and FNYEAQ (reference sequence). The CDR3 has 16 residues. V was trimmed by 5 bases and J by 13 bases, leaving 26 bases between them. The CDR3 here is CASSQVDVGAGKGLFF. The CDR3 coding sequence is TGTGCCAGCAGCCAAGTTGATGTGGGGGCGGGAAAGGGACTGTTTTTT.

V usage is TRBV28 and J usage is TRBJ1-2; a possible D gene is TRBD1 (5 bases). The V end lost 2 bases, the J end lost 5 bases, and 15 bases lay between the germline ends. The germline V gene has CDR1 MDHEN and CDR2 SYDVKM. This CDR3 is 15 amino acids long. Here the CDR3 DNA reads TGTGCCAGCAGTTTACGGGGGGAGGCTCCTTATGGCTACACCTTC. It codes for CASSLRGEAPYGYTF.

This chain uses TRBV14 with TRBJ2-2; no definite D call. This CDR3 contains 16 residues. In germline, CDR1 is SGHDN, CDR2 FVKESK. V was shortened by 2 bases and J by 0 bases, with 10 bases between the two germline ends. CDR3 protein: CASSQTRFPNTGELFF. The CDR3 DNA reads TGTGCCAGCAGCCAAACACGGTTCCCGAACACCGGGGAGCTGTTTTTT.

The chain couples TRBV30 to TRBJ1-2; D ambiguous. The CDR3 is made up of 11 amino acids. The germline CDR1 and CDR2 sequences are GTSNPN and SVGIG (reference sequence). V was clipped by 0 bases and J by 10 bases, with 9 bases between them. The CDR3 is CAWSVLTLYTF. As DNA, the CDR3 is TGTGCCTGGAGTGTCCTCACTCTCTACACCTTC.

The chain couples TRBV27 to TRBJ1-2; 7 bases line up with TRBD1. Unmatched junction bases numbered 8, after V lost 2 bases and J lost 5 bases. In germline, CDR1 is MNHEY, CDR2 SMNVEV (reference sequence). The CDR3 covers 15 residues. CDR3 bases: TGTGCCAGCAGTTTAGGCAGGGGGTCTCTGTATGGCTACACCTTC. Its protein product is CASSLGRGSLYGYTF.